This T cell receptor beta chain was found in a study of vaccination effects on CD4 cells after COVID-19. Worth noting for this clone: Its specificity is not known.

Germline assignment: CDR1 ENHRY and CDR2 SYGVKD. V lost 0 bases, J lost 7 bases, and 15 bases lay in between. The CDR3 loop spans 15 amino acids. The repertoire was sequenced with immunoSEQ multiplex PCR; TCRdb's copy has only in-frame clones and lacks some. The table lists some 30,000 clones, approximately 70% of them singletons. Scientists isolated CD4+ T cells after a roughly 10-day culture period ended. This material consisted of CD4+ T cells from PBMCs cultured without peptide, taken before COVID-19 vaccination. The chain is built from TRBV10-3 and TRBJ1-2; D is ambiguous. The TCR sequence derives from a human donor who received a COVID-19 vaccine. CDR3 DNA: TGTGCCATCAGTGAGTCTGGTAAAGGGAGAGGTGGCTACACCTTC. It is translated as CAISESGKGRGGYTF.